The rows below give T cell receptor beta chains drawn from one sample of a study of blood T cell repertoires in COVID-19. The data were produced by immunoSEQ multiplex PCR, yet TCRdb's version contains in-frame clones alone and is incomplete. The table records about 69,000 clones, 60% to 80% of them present only once. Sequenced sample: peripheral blood. These receptors all stem from a man aged 60 to 75 with acute or convalescent COVID-19. CDR3s include the opening cysteine and the closing phenylalanine or tryptophan. Fields, in order: J gene, V gene, clone size, D gene, CDR3 DNA, CDR3 protein. D genes are given only for firm matches. For some rows the clone size is stated as once, few or many, or as a class when expanded; others skip it.

j_gene: TRBJ2-7; v_gene: TRBV14; abundance: .; d_gene: .; CDR3nt: TGTGCCAGCAGCCTCACCACAAACAGGGACGGGCAGTACTTC; CDR3aa: CASSLTTNRDGQYF
j_gene: TRBJ1-2; v_gene: TRBV27; abundance: .; d_gene: .; CDR3nt: TGTGCCAGCAGTTTAGGGGGCTCTTCTAACTATGGCTACACCTTC; CDR3aa: CASSLGGSSNYGYTF
j_gene: TRBJ1-6; v_gene: TRBV2; abundance: few; d_gene: .; CDR3nt: TGTGCCAGCAGTGGTGGGGGCTGGGGTGGTTCACCCCTCCACTTT; CDR3aa: CASSGGGWGGSPLHF
j_gene: TRBJ1-2; v_gene: TRBV5-1; abundance: once; d_gene: .; CDR3nt: TGCGCCAGCAGCTTGGGGACAGATGGCTACACCTTC; CDR3aa: CASSLGTDGYTF
j_gene: TRBJ2-3; v_gene: TRBV5-1; abundance: .; d_gene: .; CDR3nt: TGCGCCAGCAGCTTGCAGCGGAGGACTACAGATACGCAGTATTTT; CDR3aa: CASSLQRRTTDTQYF
j_gene: TRBJ2-3; v_gene: TRBV5-4; abundance: .; d_gene: TRBD2; CDR3nt: TGTGCCAGCAGCTCCGCTGAGCGGGGGAGGAGCACAGATACGCAGTATTTT; CDR3aa: CASSSAERGRSTDTQYF
j_gene: TRBJ1-2; v_gene: TRBV29-1; abundance: .; d_gene: TRBD1; CDR3nt: TGCAGCGTGGATCAAAACAGGGGAGACTACACCTTC; CDR3aa: CSVDQNRGDYTF
j_gene: TRBJ1-5; v_gene: TRBV27; abundance: few; d_gene: TRBD1; CDR3nt: TGTGCCAGCAGTTTTGGGACAGGGGCGGAACAGCCCCAGCATTTT; CDR3aa: CASSFGTGAEQPQHF
j_gene: TRBJ1-2; v_gene: TRBV7-8; abundance: .; d_gene: .; CDR3nt: TGTGCCAGCAGCTCAGCAGGGGTCTATGGCTACACCTTC; CDR3aa: CASSSAGVYGYTF
j_gene: TRBJ1-5; v_gene: TRBV18; abundance: .; d_gene: .; CDR3nt: TGTGCCAGCTCACCTACAGGTTCTTATAGCAATCAGCCCCAGCATTTT; CDR3aa: CASSPTGSYSNQPQHF
j_gene: TRBJ1-6; v_gene: TRBV10-1; abundance: .; d_gene: .; CDR3nt: TGCGCCAGCAGTGAGTCGTGGCAGAGGATCTATAATTCACCCCTCCACTTT; CDR3aa: CASSESWQRIYNSPLHF
j_gene: TRBJ1-2; v_gene: TRBV27; abundance: .; d_gene: TRBD1; CDR3nt: TGTGCCAGCAGTCCGATCCGGGACAGTTACGGCTACACCTTC; CDR3aa: CASSPIRDSYGYTF
j_gene: TRBJ1-2; v_gene: TRBV19; abundance: .; d_gene: .; CDR3nt: TGTGCCGGGAAGGGAGACCGAGCCCCCCTGGAGTTC; CDR3aa: CAGKGDRAPLEF
j_gene: TRBJ2-1; v_gene: TRBV10-3; abundance: once; d_gene: TRBD2; CDR3nt: TGTGCCATCAAAGCCCGGCGGGGAGGGGCTGGTGAGGAATATAATGAGCAGTTCTTC; CDR3aa: CAIKARRGGAGEEYNEQFF
j_gene: TRBJ2-7; v_gene: TRBV4-2; abundance: .; d_gene: .; CDR3nt: TGTGCCAGCCGACACAGGGTGGGTAAAGACTACGAGCAGTACTTC; CDR3aa: CASRHRVGKDYEQYF
j_gene: TRBJ2-3; v_gene: TRBV11-2; abundance: .; d_gene: .; CDR3nt: TGTGCCAGCAGCCAACTACTTTATACGCAGTATTTT; CDR3aa: CASSQLLYTQYF
j_gene: TRBJ1-5; v_gene: TRBV4-2; abundance: .; d_gene: TRBD1; CDR3nt: TGTGCCAGCAGCCAGGGGACAGGGGCCGAAGATAATCAGCCCCAGCATTTT; CDR3aa: CASSQGTGAEDNQPQHF
j_gene: TRBJ1-1; v_gene: TRBV20-1; abundance: .; d_gene: .; CDR3nt: TGCAGTGCTAGTCAACCGGGGACTGAAGCTTTCTTT; CDR3aa: CSASQPGTEAFF
j_gene: TRBJ1-1; v_gene: TRBV4-3; abundance: .; d_gene: .; CDR3nt: TGCGCCAGCAGCCAAGGTCTGGTCGGTACTAACACTGAAGCTTTCTTT; CDR3aa: CASSQGLVGTNTEAFF
j_gene: TRBJ2-2; v_gene: TRBV20-1; abundance: .; d_gene: TRBD2; CDR3nt: TGCAGTGCTAGTCGTCTAGCGGGGGGTAACACCGGGGAGCTGTTTTTT; CDR3aa: CSASRLAGGNTGELFF
j_gene: TRBJ1-4; v_gene: TRBV6-6; abundance: .; d_gene: .; CDR3nt: TGTGCCAGCAGTTACGGCTACAGGGTGTCTAATGAAAAACTGTTTTTT; CDR3aa: CASSYGYRVSNEKLFF
j_gene: TRBJ1-2; v_gene: TRBV27; abundance: .; d_gene: .; CDR3nt: TGTGCCAGCAGTTTCCGGTACCTCGGGGGCTACACCTTC; CDR3aa: CASSFRYLGGYTF
j_gene: TRBJ2-5; v_gene: TRBV4-1; abundance: .; d_gene: TRBD1; CDR3nt: TGCGCCAGCAGCCCAACCCAGGGGGCGCGGGAGACCCAGTACTTC; CDR3aa: CASSPTQGARETQYF
j_gene: TRBJ1-2; v_gene: TRBV4-3; abundance: few; d_gene: .; CDR3nt: TGCGCCAGCAGTTCTACAGGGATGAGCGGCTACACCTTC; CDR3aa: CASSSTGMSGYTF
j_gene: TRBJ1-1; v_gene: TRBV10-2; abundance: few; d_gene: TRBD1; CDR3nt: TGCGCCAGCAGTCCCGGGACAGGGGAAGCTTTCTTT; CDR3aa: CASSPGTGEAFF
j_gene: TRBJ1-5; v_gene: TRBV30; abundance: .; d_gene: .; CDR3nt: TGTGCCTGGAGTGTACAGAGCAATCAGCCCCAGCATTTT; CDR3aa: CAWSVQSNQPQHF
j_gene: TRBJ1-2; v_gene: TRBV5-6; abundance: .; d_gene: .; CDR3nt: TGTGCCAGCAGCTTTCGACAGCCTAACTATGGCTACACCTTC; CDR3aa: CASSFRQPNYGYTF
j_gene: TRBJ2-1; v_gene: TRBV11-3; abundance: .; d_gene: TRBD2; CDR3nt: TGTGCCAGCAGCTTAGGCCGGCGGGGGGCCGGGAATGAGCAGTTCTTC; CDR3aa: CASSLGRRGAGNEQFF
j_gene: TRBJ2-1; v_gene: TRBV20-1; abundance: .; d_gene: .; CDR3nt: TGCAGTGCTAGTCGGGGTCTCCCCTACAATGAGCAGTTCTTC; CDR3aa: CSASRGLPYNEQFF
j_gene: TRBJ1-1; v_gene: TRBV6-2/TRBV6-3; abundance: .; d_gene: TRBD1; CDR3nt: TGTGCCAGCAGTTACCTCCGAGGGGGCGAGAACACTGAAGCTTTCTTT; CDR3aa: CASSYLRGGENTEAFF
j_gene: TRBJ1-5; v_gene: TRBV30; abundance: .; d_gene: .; CDR3nt: TGTGCCTGCGAGCCTCTGCGGGAGGGAAGGTGTCAGCCCCAGCATTTT; CDR3aa: CACEPLREGRCQPQHF
j_gene: TRBJ1-1; v_gene: TRBV4-1; abundance: .; d_gene: .; CDR3nt: TGCGCCAGCAGACAAGATCAATACAGGGTAACCACTGAAGCTTTCTTT; CDR3aa: CASRQDQYRVTTEAFF
j_gene: TRBJ2-1; v_gene: TRBV5-1; abundance: .; d_gene: .; CDR3nt: TGCGCCAGCAGTGCGGACGGGGGGCTCTACAATGAGCAGTTCTTC; CDR3aa: CASSADGGLYNEQFF
j_gene: TRBJ1-5; v_gene: TRBV4-3; abundance: .; d_gene: .; CDR3nt: TGCGCCAGCAGCCAAGACCGCCGGAATCAGCCCCAGCATTTT; CDR3aa: CASSQDRRNQPQHF
j_gene: TRBJ2-5; v_gene: TRBV19; abundance: few; d_gene: .; CDR3nt: TGTGCCAGTAGTAAGACAGCAGAAGAGACCCAGTACTTC; CDR3aa: CASSKTAEETQYF
j_gene: TRBJ1-2; v_gene: TRBV2; abundance: .; d_gene: TRBD1; CDR3nt: TGTGCCAGCAGTTCAGGGGGCGGCGGCTACACCTTC; CDR3aa: CASSSGGGGYTF
j_gene: TRBJ2-1; v_gene: TRBV11-2; abundance: .; d_gene: .; CDR3nt: TGTGCCAGCAGCTTACAGATCTCCTACAATGAGCAGTTCTTC; CDR3aa: CASSLQISYNEQFF